These 11 T cell receptor beta chains came from one sample sequenced in a study of T-cell reconstitution after alpha-beta-depleted transplantation in children (dated by TCRdb to about 2016). The label giving this sample's treatment or condition can be read as: allogeneic hematopoietic cell transplantation with graft depleted of TCRalphabeta T cells and CD19 B cells. The method was PCR. TCRdb records Illumina HiSeq 2500 as the sequencer. Molecular barcoding was employed in the preparation of TCR libraries, with unique molecular identifiers being used to normalize TCRbeta repertoire quantification. TCRdb ran its own pipeline on the public reads, namely fastp trimming at Q25 and MiXCR clone calling, and kept in-frame beta chains. Entries are consolidated by CDR3 protein sequence, retaining the most common genes and DNA. The sample yields fewer than 550,000 distinct CDR3 sequences; over 9.5% were counted once. The ten largest clones represent just over 2% of the sample.

This specimen consisted of PBMCs, obtained before TCRalphabeta/CD19-depleted stem cell transplant. Receptors were obtained from a child younger than 10 with inherited bone marrow failure, due to receive a stem cell transplant.

This clonotype has at least ten counts. This chain uses TRBV10-3 with TRBJ1-6; a possible D gene is TRBD1 (6 bases). The V and J ends lost 6 bases and 5 bases respectively, with 11 bases between them. Germline CDR1 ENHRY, CDR2 SYGVKD. The CDR3 length is 14 residues. CDR3 sequence: CAIRGAQDNSPLHF. In DNA form, the CDR3 reads TGTGCCATCAGGGGGGCACAGGATAATTCACCCCTCCACTTT.

Ten or more counts support this clonotype. The J gene is TRBJ2-1, the V gene TRBV20-1; possibly TRBD2 for D (6 bases). Germline CDR1 reads DFQATT; CDR2 reads SNEGSKA (reference sequence). The CDR3 consists of 13 residues. The V gene lost 6 bases and the J gene lost 0 bases, with 9 bases spanning the gap. The CDR3 reads CSARGASYNEQFF. CDR3 in DNA: TGCAGTGCCCGCGGGGCCTCCTACAATGAGCAGTTCTTC.

This sequence joins TRBV5-5 and TRBJ2-2; 8 bases are a match to TRBD2. With V trimmed by 0 bases and J by 4 bases, 11 bases remained unmatched. This CDR3 spans 18 amino acids. Germline V gene lookup returns CDR1 SGHKS and CDR2 YYEKEE (reference sequence). The CDR3 here is CASSLGTSGSESTGELFF. CDR3 sequence (DNA): TGTGCCAGCAGCTTGGGTACCAGCGGGAGCGAGAGCACCGGGGAGCTGTTTTTT.

Remarks on this clonotype: It may be a read error: a sequence one base away is much more abundant. The chain combines TRBV4-3 with TRBJ2-3, with D possibly TRBD2 on 5 matching bases. V was pared by 3 bases and J by 2 bases, with 18 bases between. CDR3 length: 17 amino acids. Germline assignment: CDR1 LGHNA and CDR2 YSLEER. The CDR3 DNA follows: TGCGCCAGCAGCCAGGGATTCGCGCAGACTAACACAGATACGCAGTATTTT. This translates into CASSQGFAQTNTDTQYF.

This chain joins TRBV20-1 and TRBJ2-4; D not resolved. The germline V gene encodes CDR1 DFQATT and CDR2 SNEGSKA (reference sequence). The CDR3 has 15 amino acids. Trimming left V 0 bases short and J 2 bases short, with 11 bases between. The CDR3 protein is CSARDDGLTKNIQYF. The CDR3 nucleotides read TGCAGTGCTAGAGATGACGGCCTTACCAAAAACATTCAGTACTTC.

This clonotype was observed at least ten times. The rearrangement joins TRBV20-1 to TRBJ2-7; 12 nucleotides align to TRBD2. This CDR3 spans 14 amino acids. Germline loops: CDR1 DFQATT, CDR2 SNEGSKA (reference sequence). After removal of 8 bases from V and 7 bases from J, the junction contained 12 bases not matched to a gene. CDR3 protein: CSSQPLAGGGEQYF. The CDR3 DNA is TGCAGTTCCCAACCTCTAGCGGGAGGGGGAGAGCAGTACTTC.

This clonotype was observed at least ten times. The gene calls are TRBV5-6 and TRBJ2-1; D is possibly TRBD1 or TRBD2 (6 bases each). Between the trimmed V and J ends, which lost 0 bases and 10 bases, there was a span of 14 bases. CDR1 and CDR2 (germline): SGHDT, YYEEEE. The CDR3 has 14 residues. The CDR3 reads CASSLGAGAGEQFF. For the CDR3, the DNA is TGTGCCAGCAGCTTGGGGGCAGGGGCGGGGGAGCAGTTCTTC. The variable domain in full, completed from reference TRBV5-6 and TRBJ2-1, reads DAGVTQSPTHLIKTRGQQVTLRCSPKSGHDTVSWYQQALGQGPQFIFQYYEEEERQRGNFPDRFSGHQFPNYSSELNVNALLLGDSALYLCASSLGAGAGEQFFGPGTRLTVL.

At least ten counts were recorded for this clonotype. The CDR3 loop is CASSLETPSTDTQYF. CDR3 nucleotides: TGCGCCAGCAGCTTGGAGACCCCAAGCACAGATACGCAGTATTTT. The chain uses TRBV5-1 and TRBJ2-3, with D hard to call. This CDR3 has 15 residues. From germline, CDR1 is SGHRS and CDR2 YFSETQ. V gave up 0 bases and J gave up 0 bases, with 8 bases separating them.

About this clonotype: Since the CDR3 does not end with the conserved phenylalanine or tryptophan, this likely comes from a read error. CDR3 protein: CSAMMGTSGNQETQYI. In DNA, the CDR3 is TGCAGTGCGATGATGGGGACTAGCGGAAACCAAGAGACCCAGTACATC. The chain employs TRBV20-1 and TRBJ2-5; TRBD2 matches at 11 bases. This CDR3 has 16 amino acids. V lost 6 bases, J lost 0 bases, and 9 bases stayed unmatched. CDR1 is DFQATT and CDR2 is SNEGSKA in the germline V gene (reference sequence).

At least ten counts were recorded for this clonotype. The V call is TRBV6-2 or TRBV6-3, the J call TRBJ1-5; tentatively, D is TRBD1 (5 bases). Trimming removed 8 bases at V and 5 bases at J, with 13 bases between. The CDR3 has 13 residues. Per the germline V gene, CDR1 is MNHEY and CDR2 is SVGEGT. This CDR3 reads CASERDPYQPQHF. CDR3 coding DNA: TGTGCCAGCGAGAGGGACCCTTATCAGCCCCAGCATTTT.

This clonotype appeared many times. This chain uses TRBV20-1 with TRBJ1-4, with D maybe TRBD1 (5 bases). The CDR3 totals 12 residues. The V gene's germline CDR1 is DFQATT and CDR2 SNEGSKA (reference sequence). Trimming removed 6 bases from V and 7 bases from J, with 12 bases in between. CDR3 DNA: TGCAGTGCCGCAGGGAGGACTGAAAAACTGTTTTTT. Its translation: CSAAGRTEKLFF.